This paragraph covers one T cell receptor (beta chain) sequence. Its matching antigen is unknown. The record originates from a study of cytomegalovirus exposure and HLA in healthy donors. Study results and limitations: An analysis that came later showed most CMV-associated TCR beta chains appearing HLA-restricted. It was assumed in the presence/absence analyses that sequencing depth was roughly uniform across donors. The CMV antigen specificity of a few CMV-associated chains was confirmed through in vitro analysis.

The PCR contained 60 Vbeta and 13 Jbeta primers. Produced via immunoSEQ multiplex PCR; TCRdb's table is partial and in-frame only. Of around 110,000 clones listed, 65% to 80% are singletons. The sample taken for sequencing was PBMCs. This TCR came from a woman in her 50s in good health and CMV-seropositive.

CDR3 loop: CASSFLGSGSTDTQYF. The DNA for the CDR3 is TGTGCCAGCAGCTTTTTAGGATCAGGTAGCACAGATACGCAGTATTTT. The chain couples TRBV5-8 to TRBJ2-3; no clear D gene. The germline V and J ends were trimmed by 2 bases and 0 bases, with 13 bases remaining between them. CDR3 length: 16 amino acids. Germline V gene sequence: CDR1 SGHTS, CDR2 YDEGEE.